The clone carrying this T cell receptor (beta chain) was counted only a few times. The CDR3 has 17 residues. Per the germline V gene, CDR1 is MDHEN and CDR2 is SYDVKM. The V gene end was trimmed by 0 bases and the J gene end by 2 bases; junction bases not matched to a gene: 7. Per the original data handling: For nucleated cells, counts were estimated from reference gene primer amplification. Using immunoSEQ multiplex PCR, the repertoire was profiled, and TCRdb retains in-frame clones only, with some absent. V and J calls and clone size come straight from that table; D and trimming were deduced from the DNA. The sample has around 270,000 clones, more than 75% seen once. The sample comes from a study of blood T cell repertoires in COVID-19. About the study: Collection of acute and convalescent COVID-19 samples took place in the United States, Italy and Spain.

Sample: peripheral blood. The sequence came from a woman aged 55 to 70 with COVID-19, enrolled during active disease. This chain joins TRBV28 and TRBJ1-2; TRBD1 aligns across 9 bases. CDR3 nucleotides: TGTGCCAGCAGTTTATGGAACAGGGGGCGAGGAAACTATGGCTACACCTTC. Translated: CASSLWNRGRGNYGYTF.